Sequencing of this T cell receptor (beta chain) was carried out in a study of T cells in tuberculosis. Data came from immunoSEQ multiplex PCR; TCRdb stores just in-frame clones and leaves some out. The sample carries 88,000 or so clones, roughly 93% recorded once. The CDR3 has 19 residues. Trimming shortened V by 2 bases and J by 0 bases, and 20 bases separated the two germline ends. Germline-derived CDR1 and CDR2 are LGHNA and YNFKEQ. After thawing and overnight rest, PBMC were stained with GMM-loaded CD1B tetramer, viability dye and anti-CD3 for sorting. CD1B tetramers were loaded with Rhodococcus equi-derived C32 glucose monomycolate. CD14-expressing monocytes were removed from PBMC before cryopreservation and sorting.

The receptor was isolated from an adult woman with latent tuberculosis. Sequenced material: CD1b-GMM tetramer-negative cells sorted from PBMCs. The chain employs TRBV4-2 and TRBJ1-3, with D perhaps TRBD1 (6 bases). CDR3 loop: CASSQIPRDIWDSGNTIYF. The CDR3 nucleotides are TGTGCCAGCAGCCAAATCCCTCGGGACATTTGGGACTCTGGAAACACCATATATTTT.